These T cell receptor beta chains were read from a single sample in a study of blood T cell repertoires in COVID-19. TCRdb keeps only in-frame clones here, not all; method: immunoSEQ multiplex PCR. The sample has roughly 100,000 clones, about 76% seen once. Sequenced: peripheral blood. The receptor source for this set is a woman aged 80 or over with acute or convalescent COVID-19. CDR3s include the opening cysteine and the closing phenylalanine or tryptophan. D genes are given only for firm matches. The size of a clone is reported for some rows only, either as once, few or many, or as a class for expanded clones.

D	J	length	size	V	DNA	CDR3
TRBD2	TRBJ2-3	15	NA	TRBV24-1	TGTGCCACCAGTGCAACGACTAGCGCCACAGATACGCAGTATTTT	CATSATTSATDTQYF
NA	TRBJ1-2	14	NA	TRBV27	TGTGCCAGCAGTCAAAACAGGGACGACTATGGCTACACCTTC	CASSQNRDDYGYTF
TRBD1	TRBJ2-7	15	NA	TRBV6-2/TRBV6-3	TGTGCCAGCAGCTCGCCGACAGGGCGGTCCAACGAGCAGTACTTC	CASSSPTGRSNEQYF
TRBD1	TRBJ1-2	12	NA	TRBV29-1	TGCAGCGCCGAACAGGGGAAATATGGCTACACCTTC	CSAEQGKYGYTF
TRBD1	TRBJ2-3	17	NA	TRBV4-2	TGTGCCAGCAGCCAAGGACAGGGGGTAGGAGGCACAGATACGCAGTATTTT	CASSQGQGVGGTDTQYF
TRBD2	TRBJ2-3	16	NA	TRBV7-2	TGTGCCAGCAGTATGACTAGCGGGAGGGTAACAGATACGCAGTATTTT	CASSMTSGRVTDTQYF
TRBD2	TRBJ2-1	17	NA	TRBV19	TGTGCCAGTAGTCCCCCATTAATTAGCGGGAGATCAAATGAGCAGTTCTTC	CASSPPLISGRSNEQFF
NA	TRBJ2-3	14	NA	TRBV24-1	TGTGCCACCAGTCCCTCAACCGGGGCAGATACGCAGTATTTT	CATSPSTGADTQYF
NA	TRBJ1-5	15	NA	TRBV27	TGTGCCAGCAGTGTTCAGGGTTCGGGAGCTCAGCCCCAGCATTTT	CASSVQGSGAQPQHF
NA	TRBJ2-6	16	NA	TRBV11-2	TGTGCCAGCAGCGTAGACTTCCTTTCTGGGGCCAACGTCCTGACTTTC	CASSVDFLSGANVLTF
NA	TRBJ1-6	13	NA	TRBV6-5	TGTGCCAGCAGTTTGGAGTATAATTCACCCCTCCACTTT	CASSLEYNSPLHF
NA	TRBJ1-3	13	few	TRBV29-1	TGCAGCGTTGGAACGGGAGCCGGAAACACCATATATTTT	CSVGTGAGNTIYF
NA	TRBJ1-3	15	NA	TRBV5-1	TGCGCCAGCAGCCCAGACACAAACTCTGGAAACACCATATATTTT	CASSPDTNSGNTIYF
NA	TRBJ2-7	13	NA	TRBV7-2	TGTGCCAGCAGCTTAGGGACTACGCGTGAGCAGTACTTC	CASSLGTTREQYF
NA	TRBJ2-1	17	NA	TRBV4-1	TGCGCCAGCAGCCAAACACGTCAGGCGATATCCTACAATGAGCAGTTCTTC	CASSQTRQAISYNEQFF
NA	TRBJ2-7	13	NA	TRBV19	TGTGCCAGTAGTCACGGACAGTTGGGCGAGCAGTACTTC	CASSHGQLGEQYF
TRBD1	TRBJ1-5	14	NA	TRBV19	TGTGCCAGTTCTACGACAGGGGACAATCAGCCCCAGCATTTT	CASSTTGDNQPQHF
NA	TRBJ2-5	14	NA	TRBV3-1/TRBV3-2	TGTGCCAGCAGCCAAACCGGGGCGGGGGAGACCCAGTACTTC	CASSQTGAGETQYF
TRBD1	TRBJ1-5	15	few	TRBV19	TGTGCCAGTAGTGACGACAGGGGAACAGGGCAGCCCCAGCATTTT	CASSDDRGTGQPQHF
TRBD2	TRBJ2-1	16	NA	TRBV11-2	TGTGCCAGCAGCCTCGAGCGGGGGGCTTCCTACAATGAGCAGTTCTTC	CASSLERGASYNEQFF
NA	TRBJ1-4	15	NA	TRBV18	TGTGCCAGCTCACCACCAGTCGGGGGTGGTGAAAAACTGTTTTTT	CASSPPVGGGEKLFF
NA	TRBJ1-5	13	few	TRBV6-5	TGTGCCAGCAGTACCCAGGGTCATCAGCCCCAGCATTTT	CASSTQGHQPQHF
NA	TRBJ1-6	14	NA	TRBV6-5	TGTGCCAGCAGCCTAGGGGGGGTGCGGAAACCCCTCCACTTT	CASSLGGVRKPLHF
TRBD2	TRBJ2-3	20	NA	TRBV28	TGTGCCAGCAGTTTATTACCATCCCCCGGGACTAGCGGGCCCCGGAATACGCAGTATTTT	CASSLLPSPGTSGPRNTQYF
TRBD1	TRBJ1-2	14	once	TRBV5-1	TGCGCCAGCAGCCCGGGACAGGGACAATATGGCTACACCTTC	CASSPGQGQYGYTF
NA	TRBJ1-2	14	once	TRBV7-3	TGTGCCAGCAGCCCCTCAGAAAGGGGCTATGGCTACACCTTC	CASSPSERGYGYTF
NA	TRBJ1-4	14	NA	TRBV6-5	TGTGCCAGCAGTTCCGGAGAGTTAAATGAAAAACTGTTTTTT	CASSSGELNEKLFF
TRBD1	TRBJ1-4	14	NA	TRBV5-1	TGCGCCAGCAGCTTAGGGGGCTTAAGAGAAAAACTGTTTTTT	CASSLGGLREKLFF
NA	TRBJ1-2	14	NA	TRBV28	TGTGCCAGCAGTTTCAGCGGGGGGCGTTTCGTGTACACCTTC	CASSFSGGRFVYTF
NA	TRBJ2-4	15	NA	TRBV19	TGTGCCAGTAGGTCCGCAGGGGCGGCCAAAAACATTCAGTACTTC	CASRSAGAAKNIQYF
TRBD1	TRBJ1-2	12	NA	TRBV2	TGTGCCACCTGGGACAGGGTCTATGGCTACACCTTC	CATWDRVYGYTF
TRBD1	TRBJ2-1	16	NA	TRBV24-1	TGTGCCACCAGTGACCCCGGACAGGGCTCCTACAATGAGCAGTTCTTC	CATSDPGQGSYNEQFF
NA	TRBJ2-5	15	few	TRBV29-1	TGCAGCGTGGGTACAGGACGGGTGTGGCAAGAGACCCAGTACTTC	CSVGTGRVWQETQYF
TRBD2	TRBJ2-7	17	NA	TRBV5-1	TGCGCCAGCAGCTTGGCCCCGACTAAGCGGGAGTCCCACGAGCAGTACTTC	CASSLAPTKRESHEQYF
TRBD2	TRBJ2-7	15	NA	TRBV28	TGTGCCAGCAGTTCCCCAGTTGCTAGCGGCTACGAGCAGTACTTC	CASSSPVASGYEQYF
TRBD1	TRBJ2-7	15	NA	TRBV25-1	TGTGCCAGCAGTGAATGGCGACAGGGGACCTACGAGCAGTACTTC	CASSEWRQGTYEQYF
TRBD2	TRBJ2-6	13	few	TRBV19	TGTGCGGGGGGGTGGTCTGGGGCCAACGTCCTGACTTTC	CAGGWSGANVLTF
NA	TRBJ2-7	15	NA	TRBV5-1	TGCGCCAGCAGCCTGTTGACGGAGAGGACCTACGAGCAGTACTTC	CASSLLTERTYEQYF
NA	TRBJ1-1	14	NA	TRBV30	TGTGCCTGGAGTGCGGGGGGCTCTTCCCTAGAAGCTTTCTTT	CAWSAGGSSLEAFF
NA	TRBJ1-2	13	NA	TRBV7-2	TGTGCCAGCAGCTTAAACCCGTTCGGGGGCTACACCTTC	CASSLNPFGGYTF
TRBD2	TRBJ2-5	17	NA	TRBV19	TGTGCCAGTAGTATAGGGGTACGCCTAGCGGATCAAGAGACCCAGTACTTC	CASSIGVRLADQETQYF
NA	TRBJ1-3	15	NA	TRBV28	TGTGCCAGCAGCCCAGGGGCCCTCTCTGGAAACACCATATATTTT	CASSPGALSGNTIYF
NA	TRBJ1-5	13	NA	TRBV6-5	TGTGCCAGCAGTAACCAGGGTGACCAGCCCCAGCATTTT	CASSNQGDQPQHF
NA	TRBJ2-3	12	NA	TRBV30	TGTGCCTGGAGTGTATCAGGAGATACGCAGTATTTT	CAWSVSGDTQYF